This T cell receptor (beta chain) was identified during a study of early T cells in non-severe SARS-CoV-2 infection. On this clonotype: An end of the junction differs from the germline gene, which may be a read error.

The CDR3 length is 14 residues. CDR1 and CDR2 (germline): SGHRS, YFSETQ. The library protocol tagged individual cDNA molecules with unique molecular identifiers. TCRdb called the 5' RACE reads again in MiXCR, with one record for every CDR3 protein. The sample yields tens of thousands of distinct CDR3 sequences, under 15% seen once. The sample was whole blood. V usage is TRBV5-1 and J usage is TRBJ1-5, with TRBD1 matching over 7 bases. The TCR was taken from an adult who was a healthcare worker with PCR-confirmed SARS-CoV-2 infection or an uninfected control (not recorded which). In DNA, the CDR3 is TGCGCCAGAAGCTTGACAGGGAGCAATCAGCCCCAGCATTTT. It is translated as CARSLTGSNQPQHF.